Following are 3 T cell receptor beta chains from one sample sequenced in a study of blood T cell repertoires in COVID-19. The protocol was immunoSEQ multiplex PCR, while the TCRdb copy is restricted to in-frame clones and leaves out a portion. Among some 83,000 clones listed, around 80% were seen once. Sequenced material: peripheral blood. These receptors came from a human donor in a cohort sampled during active COVID-19.

The CDR3 is CASSYSGRGASYEQYF. CDR3 DNA: TGTGCCAGCAGTTACTCGGGACGGGGGGCGTCCTACGAGCAGTACTTC. The V call is TRBV6-6, the J call TRBJ2-7; weak D call: TRBD2 (7 bases). The CDR3 sequence is 16 residues long. Germline loops: CDR1 MNHNY, CDR2 SVGAGI (reference sequence). The germline V and J ends were trimmed by 0 bases and 1 base, with 13 bases remaining between them.

The chain combines TRBV12-5 with TRBJ2-1; D gene unclear. Germline CDR1 is LGHNT and CDR2 is FRNRAP. Trimming shortened V by 4 bases and J by 9 bases, and 10 bases separated the two germline ends. The CDR3 contains 12 residues. Here the CDR3 reads CASGSSRSEQFF. The CDR3 DNA sequence: TGTGCTAGTGGTTCCTCCCGGAGTGAGCAGTTCTTC.

V and J are TRBV4-2 and TRBJ2-3; tentatively, D is TRBD1 (5 bases). The CDR3 spans 15 residues. Germline lookup yields CDR1 LGHNA and CDR2 YNFKEQ. V was pared by 0 bases and J by 1 base, with 8 bases between. CDR3 sequence (DNA): TGTGCCAGCAGCCAAGATGGGGCCCGCACAGATACGCAGTATTTT. The encoded protein is CASSQDGARTDTQYF.